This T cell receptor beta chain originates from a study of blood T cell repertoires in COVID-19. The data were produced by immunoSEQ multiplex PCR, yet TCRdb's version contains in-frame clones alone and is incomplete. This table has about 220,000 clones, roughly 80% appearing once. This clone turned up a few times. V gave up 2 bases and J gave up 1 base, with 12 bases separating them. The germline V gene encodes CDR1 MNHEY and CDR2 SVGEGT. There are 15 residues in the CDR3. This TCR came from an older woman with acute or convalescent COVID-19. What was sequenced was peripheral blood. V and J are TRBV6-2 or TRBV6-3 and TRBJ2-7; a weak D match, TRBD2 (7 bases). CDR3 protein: CASSYKGGYSYEQYF. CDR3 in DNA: TGTGCCAGCAGTTACAAGGGGGGGTATTCCTACGAGCAGTACTTC.